One sample yielded the 4 T cell receptor beta chains listed below, sequenced in a study of blood T cell repertoires in COVID-19 (dated by TCRdb to the early 2020s). Library generation was performed with the immunoSEQ multiplex PCR assay. In TCRdb, the immuneACCESS table is reduced to in-frame sequences with V and J assigned. These tables do not hold every clone; where another copy was compared, an unresolved V gene accounts for under half, and the others remain unexplained. This sample is represented by around 100,000 clones; roughly 84% of them were singletons. Less than 3.5% of the sample is taken by the ten largest. The sample taken for sequencing was peripheral blood. The receptors shown here come from a middle-aged man with acute or convalescent COVID-19.

This chain links TRBV11-2 with TRBJ2-6, with TRBD1 matching over 7 bases. From germline, CDR1 is SGHAT and CDR2 FQNNGV. V lost 1 base to trimming and J lost 0 bases; unmatched junction nucleotides: 6. This CDR3 comprises 18 residues. CDR3 region: CASSLGRGPLSGANVLTF. The CDR3 coding sequence is TGTGCCAGCAGCTTAGGTAGGGGGCCACTCTCTGGGGCCAACGTCCTGACTTTC.

This sequence joins TRBV7-9 and TRBJ2-1; TRBD2 agrees at 8 bases. The CDR3 consists of 15 residues. With 3 bases clipped from V and 5 bases from J, the junction kept 6 bases outside the gene matches. CDR1 and CDR2 (germline): SEHNR, FQNEAQ (reference sequence). The CDR3 here is CASSFFGGADNEQFF. CDR3 bases: TGTGCCAGCAGCTTTTTCGGGGGGGCCGACAATGAGCAGTTCTTC.

V is TRBV2 and J is TRBJ1-2, with 9 bases fitting TRBD1. Germline V gives CDR1 SNHLY, CDR2 FYNNEI. Trimming at V came to 8 bases and at J to 4 bases, leaving 5 bases not matched to a gene. The CDR3 loop spans 13 amino acids. CDR3 nucleotide sequence: TGTGCCAGCGGGGACAGGGAGACCTATGGCTACACCTTC. This codes for CASGDRETYGYTF.

The J gene is TRBJ2-3, the V gene TRBV5-1; TRBD2 matches 8 bases. This CDR3 comprises 15 residues. Germline-derived CDR1 and CDR2 are SGHRS and YFSETQ. The ends lost 3 bases at V and 4 bases at J; junction bases unmatched: 7. CDR3 sequence (DNA): TGCGCCAGCAGCTCCGGGGGGGCCGTCCCAGATACGCAGTATTTT. As protein: CASSSGGAVPDTQYF.